Listed below are T cell receptor beta chains from one sample, sequenced in a study of cytomegalovirus exposure and HLA in healthy donors. Some clones are missing from TCRdb's copy, which holds only in-frame ones; the method was immunoSEQ multiplex PCR. The profile shows more than 85,000 clones, roughly two thirds of them singletons. The sample consisted of PBMCs. The receptors come from a female donor in good health and CMV-seronegative. Both conserved end residues are part of each CDR3. The D gene is left open where the match is weak. Not every row has a clone size; where given, it reads once, few, many or a size class.

clone_size,j_call,d_call,v_call,cdr3_aa,cdr3_nt
-,TRBJ1-3,TRBD1,TRBV15,CATSRDRGTADPSGNTIYF,TGTGCCACCAGCAGAGATCGGGGGACAGCCGACCCCTCTGGAAACACCATATATTTT
-,TRBJ2-7,-,TRBV6-9,CASSYWGRPTIEQYF,TGTGCCAGCAGTTATTGGGGCAGACCTACGATAGAGCAGTACTTC
-,TRBJ2-7,-,TRBV7-9,CASSAPVQGIIDEQYF,TGTGCCAGCAGCGCCCCGGTACAGGGAATTATTGACGAGCAGTACTTC
few,TRBJ2-1,TRBD2,TRBV19,CASSSQAGSSYNEQFF,TGTGCCAGTAGTTCCCAAGCGGGGTCCTCCTACAATGAGCAGTTCTTC
-,TRBJ2-3,TRBD2,TRBV14,CASSRDSGQSTDTQYF,TGTGCCAGCAGCCGAGATAGCGGGCAAAGCACAGATACGCAGTATTTT
-,TRBJ2-3,-,TRBV7-2,CASSLLDYPDTQYF,TGTGCCAGCAGCTTATTGGACTATCCAGATACGCAGTATTTT
once,TRBJ2-5,TRBD2,TRBV9,CASSVSGLAGGQETQYF,TGTGCCAGCAGCGTATCCGGACTAGCGGGGGGTCAAGAGACCCAGTACTTC
-,TRBJ1-2,-,TRBV21-1,CASSIGQGGNYGYTF,TGTGCCAGCAGCATAGGACAGGGAGGTAACTATGGCTACACCTTC
once,TRBJ2-1,-,TRBV6-6,CASTSGTPIYNEQFF,TGTGCCAGCACCTCCGGGACTCCCATTTACAATGAGCAGTTCTTC
-,TRBJ1-5,TRBD1,TRBV27,CASGQGQINQPQHF,TGTGCCAGCGGCCAGGGACAGATCAATCAGCCCCAGCATTTT
-,TRBJ1-1,TRBD1,TRBV30,CAWRTGTATLNTEAFF,TGTGCCTGGAGAACCGGGACAGCAACCTTGAACACTGAAGCTTTCTTT
-,TRBJ2-1,-,TRBV30,CAWSTGHYNEQFF,TGTGCCTGGAGTACAGGACATTACAATGAGCAGTTCTTC
once,TRBJ2-5,-,TRBV27,CASRSLLRETQYF,TGTGCCAGCAGAAGTCTCCTTCGGGAGACCCAGTACTTC
-,TRBJ1-2,TRBD1,TRBV5-4,CASSSDRGLYGYTF,TGTGCCAGCAGCTCGGACAGGGGGCTCTATGGCTACACCTTC
few,TRBJ1-4,TRBD1,TRBV15,CATSPGQEYTNEKLFF,TGTGCCACCAGCCCGGGACAGGAGTACACTAATGAAAAACTGTTTTTT
-,TRBJ1-2,TRBD1,TRBV28,CASSPGQGYGYTF,TGTGCCAGCAGCCCGGGACAGGGGTATGGCTACACCTTC
-,TRBJ2-7,-,TRBV5-1,CASSLDLTVAEQYF,TGCGCCAGCAGCTTGGACCTGACAGTCGCCGAGCAGTACTTC
few,TRBJ2-3,-,TRBV10-3,CAVCGQIHDTQYF,TGTGCAGTATGTGGGCAGATTCACGATACGCAGTATTTT
-,TRBJ1-1,-,TRBV6-6,CASRGRAQKNTEAFF,TGTGCCAGCAGGGGGCGCGCTCAAAAGAACACTGAAGCTTTCTTT
-,TRBJ1-4,-,TRBV11-3,CASSLGRGSEKLFF,TGTGCCAGCAGCTTAGGCAGGGGCAGTGAAAAACTGTTTTTT
-,TRBJ2-1,-,TRBV29-1,CSVDGRDSNYNEQFF,TGCAGCGTGGATGGTAGGGACTCTAACTACAATGAGCAGTTCTTC
-,TRBJ2-3,-,TRBV29-1,CSSRGSTSTDTQYF,TGCAGCTCCCGGGGGAGTACTAGCACAGATACGCAGTATTTT
-,TRBJ2-5,TRBD2,TRBV4-1,CASSRGLAGRGTQYF,TGCGCCAGCAGCCGGGGACTAGCGGGACGAGGGACCCAGTACTTC